One sample yielded the 6 T cell receptor beta chains listed below, sequenced in a study of blood T cell repertoires in COVID-19. Produced via immunoSEQ multiplex PCR; TCRdb's table is partial and in-frame only. Found here are around 620,000 clones, about 90% of them singletons; the top ten hold roughly 0.25%. The sequenced sample consisted of peripheral blood. These receptors came from a woman aged 18-30 years with acute or convalescent COVID-19.

The V gene is TRBV19, the J gene TRBJ2-7, with a possible D match to TRBD1 (6 bases). The CDR3 contains 13 residues. Germline V gene sequence: CDR1 LNHDA, CDR2 SQIVND (reference sequence). V lost 4 bases and J lost 5, with 12 bases in between. CDR3 amino acids: CASSRTGYDEQYF. In nucleotides, the CDR3 is TGTGCCAGTAGTAGAACAGGGTATGACGAGCAGTACTTC.

This clone occurred once. The V and J genes are TRBV4-2 and TRBJ2-1, with 7 nucleotides matching TRBD1. The V gene end was trimmed by 1 base and the J gene end by 7 bases; junction bases not matched to a gene: 7. This CDR3 contains 15 residues. Germline loops: CDR1 LGHNA, CDR2 YNFKEQ. The CDR3 DNA is TGTGCCAGCAGCCAAGTAGCTCCCAGGGGGAATGAGCAGTTCTTC. It yields the protein CASSQVAPRGNEQFF.

The chain recombines TRBV29-1 with TRBJ2-1, with 7 bases matching TRBD1. Germline loops: CDR1 SQVTM, CDR2 ANQGSEA. The length of the CDR3 is 14 residues. V was clipped by 6 bases and J by 6 bases; unmatched bases: 11. The CDR3 DNA follows: TGCAGCGTGGGGACAGTGTTAGGACGCAATGAGCAGTTCTTC. As protein: CSVGTVLGRNEQFF.

J is TRBJ1-1 and V is TRBV19; D possibly corresponds to TRBD1 (5 bases). Trimming left V 7 bases short and J 1 base short, with 13 bases between. The CDR3 is 14 residues long. CDR1 LNHDA and CDR2 SQIVND come from the germline V gene (reference sequence). CDR3 sequence: CASKDTGQNTEAFF. Here the CDR3 DNA reads TGTGCCAGTAAGGATACCGGACAGAACACTGAAGCTTTCTTT.

The chain links TRBV12-3 or TRBV12-4 to TRBJ2-7; 9 nucleotides agree with TRBD1. This CDR3 contains 13 residues. Germline trimming cut 4 bases from V and 7 bases from J; bases unmatched to any gene: 5. Here the CDR3 reads CASSSDRGWEQYF. CDR3 nucleotides: TGTGCCAGCAGTTCAGACAGGGGGTGGGAGCAGTACTTC.

The rearrangement links TRBV5-4 to TRBJ1-2; 8 bases line up with TRBD1. Trimming cost V 4 bases and J 5 bases; bases outside gene matches: 7. Germline CDR1 SGHNT, CDR2 YYREEE (reference sequence). This CDR3 spans 14 amino acids. The CDR3 spells CASSRGQAEYGYTF. The CDR3 DNA sequence: TGTGCCAGCAGCCGGGGACAGGCCGAATATGGCTACACCTTC.